The 31 T cell receptor beta chains below all came from one sample that was sequenced in a study of T cell responses to AZD1222 COVID-19 vaccine. Libraries were prepared by immunoSEQ multiplex PCR; TCRdb keeps only in-frame clonotypes and omits some of them. The table has more than 95,000 clones, roughly 91% seen once. The sample here was peripheral blood, taken on day 0 of MenACWY control vaccination. These receptors were collected from an adult in good health.

The chain couples TRBV29-1 to TRBJ2-7; 8 bases line up with TRBD1. V shed 1 base, J shed 5 bases, and the junction held 7 bases outside the gene matches. The CDR3 has 14 residues. Germline CDR1 SQVTM, CDR2 ANQGSEA. In DNA form, the CDR3 reads TGCAGCGTTGAAGTGCGGCAGGGGGCCCACGAGCAGTACTTC. It specifies CSVEVRQGAHEQYF.

CDR3 nucleotide sequence: TGTGCCAGCAGCTTAGAGGGACTAGCGGCCTACGAGCAGTACTTC. Its protein product is CASSLEGLAAYEQYF. The J gene is TRBJ2-7, the V gene TRBV7-9; 11 bases match TRBD2. The V gene end was trimmed by 1 base and the J gene end by 2 bases; junction bases not matched to a gene: 1. The germline gives CDR1 SEHNR, CDR2 FQNEAQ (reference sequence). There are 15 residues in the CDR3. Filled out from reference TRBV7-9 and TRBJ2-7, the complete variable domain reads DTGVSQNPRHKITKRGQNVTFRCDPISEHNRLYWYRQTLGQGPEFLTYFQNEAQLEKSRLLSDRFSAERPKGSFSTLEIQRTEQGDSAMYLCASSLEGLAAYEQYFGPGTRLTVT.

The chain links TRBV5-4 to TRBJ2-5, with 9 bases matching TRBD1. Trimming at V came to 4 bases and at J to 1 base, leaving 8 bases not matched to a gene. Germline CDR1 and CDR2: SGHNT and YYREEE (reference sequence). The CDR3 spans 16 residues. This CDR3 is CASSRSLDRGQETQYF. The CDR3 nucleotides are TGTGCCAGCAGCAGATCCCTGGACAGGGGCCAAGAGACCCAGTACTTC.

There are a few counts of this clone. The chain carries TRBV19 and TRBJ2-7, with D perhaps matching TRBD1 (5 bases). Trimming pared 4 bases from V and 7 bases from J, leaving 14 bases between. The V gene's germline CDR1 is LNHDA and CDR2 SQIVND (reference sequence). CDR3 length: 13 amino acids. Here the CDR3 reads CASSTLGQREQYF. In DNA, the CDR3 is TGTGCCAGTAGTACCTTGGGGCAGAGGGAGCAGTACTTC.

The rearrangement joins TRBV19 to TRBJ1-2; unclear D gene. Germline-derived CDR1 and CDR2 are LNHDA and SQIVND (reference sequence). The CDR3 contains 14 residues. Between the trimmed V and J ends, which lost 3 bases and 2 bases, there was a span of 10 bases. CDR3 DNA: TGTGCCAGTAGTATCATACAGAACAACTATGGCTACACCTTC. Amino acids: CASSIIQNNYGYTF.

The chain has TRBV7-9 and TRBJ2-1; D not resolved. Trimming took 3 bases from V and 7 from J, leaving 7 bases between them. CDR3 size: 12 residues. The germline V gene encodes CDR1 SEHNR and CDR2 FQNEAQ (reference sequence). The CDR3: CASSFPLNEQFF. The CDR3 nucleotides read TGTGCCAGCAGCTTCCCCCTGAATGAGCAGTTCTTC.

The genes are TRBV18 and TRBJ1-1, with 8 bases identical to TRBD1. Unmatched junction bases numbered 12, after V lost 2 bases and J lost 1 base. In germline, CDR1 is KGHSH, CDR2 LQKENI. The length of the CDR3 is 18 residues. The CDR3 sequence is CASSPVYRGGSSNTEAFF. In DNA form, the CDR3 reads TGTGCCAGCTCACCAGTTTACAGGGGGGGATCTTCGAACACTGAAGCTTTCTTT.

This chain joins TRBV5-4 and TRBJ2-7, with a weak D call TRBD2 (6 bases). The CDR3 totals 18 residues. The V gene lost 0 bases and the J gene lost 0 bases, with 19 bases spanning the gap. Germline CDR1 and CDR2: SGHNT and YYREEE (reference sequence). The CDR3 region has the DNA TGTGCCAGCAGCTTGGGGGGCCTTCTAGCGACAAGCTCCTACGAGCAGTACTTC. Amino acid sequence: CASSLGGLLATSSYEQYF.

V gene TRBV9 combines with J gene TRBJ1-4; D gene ambiguous. The CDR3 runs to 16 residues. V dropped 4 bases and J dropped 4 bases, with 17 bases sitting between them. Germline V gene lookup returns CDR1 SGDLS and CDR2 YYNGEE. The CDR3 sequence is CASSPRWSDFNEKLFF. Here the CDR3 DNA reads TGTGCCAGCAGCCCCCGTTGGTCGGATTTTAATGAAAAACTGTTTTTT.

V is TRBV11-3 and J is TRBJ2-2, with no clear D. Germline V gene lookup returns CDR1 SGHNT and CDR2 YENEEA. V was clipped by 5 bases and J by 3 bases, with 10 bases between them. CDR3 length: 14 amino acids. The CDR3 is CASSRVADTGELFF. DNA for the CDR3: TGTGCCAGCAGCAGGGTTGCCGACACCGGGGAGCTGTTTTTT.

The chain combines TRBV7-3 with TRBJ2-1; 9 positions match TRBD2. J gave up 3 bases and V 0 bases, and 3 bases lay outside the gene matches. The CDR3 covers 16 residues. Per germline, CDR1 SGHTA and CDR2 FQGTGA. The CDR3 reads CASSLTGTSLYNEQFF. The CDR3, as DNA: TGTGCCAGCAGCTTAACGGGGACTAGCCTCTACAATGAGCAGTTCTTC.

This clone was detected once. The chain links TRBV11-3 to TRBJ2-7; 9 bases fit TRBD2. Losses at the gene ends were 1 base for V and 6 bases for J; bases not matched to a gene: 7. Germline V CDR1 and CDR2: SGHNT, YENEEA. This CDR3 is 15 amino acids long. The CDR3 nucleotides read TGTGCCAGCAGCTTAGGGGGTAGCGGGAGTAGCGAGCAGTACTTC. It yields the protein CASSLGGSGSSEQYF.

Only one count was recorded for this clone. The J gene is TRBJ2-3, the V gene TRBV7-3; perhaps TRBD2 as D (5 bases). V was shortened by 5 bases and J by 3 bases, with 18 bases between the two germline ends. The V gene's germline CDR1 is SGHTA and CDR2 FQGTGA. CDR3 length: 16 residues. DNA of the CDR3: TGTGCCAGCAGCCCATACATTTCGGCGGGTACAGATACGCAGTATTTT. Protein: CASSPYISAGTDTQYF.

This chain joins TRBV6-1 and TRBJ2-7, with D perhaps matching TRBD1 (5 bases). The germline V gene encodes CDR1 MNHNS and CDR2 SASEGT. This CDR3 has 14 amino acids. Trimming removed 2 bases from V and 2 bases from J, with 10 bases in between. The CDR3 here is CASSEYDSPYEQYF. CDR3 nucleotides: TGTGCCAGCAGTGAATATGACAGTCCCTACGAGCAGTACTTC.

V is TRBV5-1 and J is TRBJ2-3; D is ambiguous. Germline V CDR1 and CDR2: SGHRS, YFSETQ. With 0 bases removed from V and 0 bases from J, the gap between germline ends came to 11 bases. The CDR3 length is 16 residues. The CDR3 DNA follows: TGCGCCAGCAGCTTGGGCCTCGTTAGCAGCACAGATACGCAGTATTTT. It codes for CASSLGLVSSTDTQYF. The full variable domain, rest sourced from reference TRBV5-1 and TRBJ2-3, is KAGVTQTPRYLIKTRGQQVTLSCSPISGHRSVSWYQQTPGQGLQFLFEYFSETQRNKGNFPGRFSGRQFSNSRSEMNVSTLELGDSALYLCASSLGLVSSTDTQYFGPGTRLTVL.

V is TRBV18 and J is TRBJ1-5; no clear D gene. Between the trimmed V and J ends, which lost 6 bases and 3 bases, there was a span of 6 bases. The CDR3 extends over 12 amino acids. CDR1 is KGHSH and CDR2 is LQKENI in the germline V gene. The CDR3 coding sequence is TGTGCCAGCTCTACTTACAATCAGCCCCAGCATTTT. Translation gives CASSTYNQPQHF.

The gene calls are TRBV27 and TRBJ2-5, with TRBD2 matching 11 bases. The CDR3 is 15 residues long. V trimming: 1 base; J trimming: 3 bases; junction bases outside the gene matches: 1. From germline, CDR1 is MNHEY and CDR2 SMNVEV (reference sequence). CDR3 DNA: TGTGCCAGCAGTTTATTGGGACTAGCGGAAGAGACCCAGTACTTC. It encodes CASSLLGLAEETQYF.

The sample holds one count of this clone. The chain couples TRBV30 to TRBJ1-2; weak D call: TRBD1 (5 bases). The germline gives CDR1 GTSNPN, CDR2 SVGIG (reference sequence). V was trimmed by 1 base and J by 5 bases, leaving 8 bases between them. The CDR3 runs 12 residues. CDR3 sequence (DNA): TGTGCCTGGAGTGGATCAGGGTATGGCTACACCTTC. Translating gives CAWSGSGYGYTF.

This chain connects TRBV9 to TRBJ2-1; 8 bases are shared with TRBD2. Germline V lookup: CDR1 SGDLS, CDR2 YYNGEE. The CDR3 has 13 residues. Trimming at V came to 3 bases and at J to 16 bases, leaving 12 bases not matched to a gene. CDR3 DNA: TGTGCCAGCAGCGGGGACCGGGGGACTAGGCATTTCTTC. The encoded protein is CASSGDRGTRHFF. The entire variable domain, with the rest obtained from reference TRBV9 and TRBJ2-1, is as follows: DSGVTQTPKHLITATGQRVTLRCSPRSGDLSVYWYQQSLDQGLQFLIQYYNGEERAKGNILERFSAQQFPDLHSELNLSSLELGDSALYFCASSGDRGTRHFFGPGTRLTVL.

V gene TRBV3-1 (or the pseudogene TRBV3-2) combines with J gene TRBJ1-2; no reliable D call. Between the trimmed V and J ends, which lost 3 bases and 4 bases, there was a span of 6 bases. From germline, CDR1 is LGHDT and CDR2 YNNKEL (reference sequence). The CDR3 extends over 12 amino acids. The CDR3 DNA sequence: TGTGCCAGCAGCCAGGGCTTCTATGGCTACACCTTC. This encodes CASSQGFYGYTF.

The V call is TRBV12-3 or TRBV12-4, the J call TRBJ1-1; 7 bases map to TRBD1. CDR3 size: 11 residues. J gave up 10 bases and V 8 bases, and 7 bases lay outside the gene matches. CDR3 bases: TGTGCCAGCGCAGACAGGGTGTTAGCTTTCTTT. Residues: CASADRVLAFF.

J is TRBJ2-1 and V is TRBV11-3; no definite D call. The CDR3 runs 14 residues. Germline V gene sequence: CDR1 SGHNT, CDR2 YENEEA. V lost 5 bases and J 6 bases, leaving 14 bases between the germline ends. The CDR3 loop reads CASSLLLGLNEQFF. The CDR3 nucleotides read TGTGCCAGCAGCCTACTCCTCGGGCTCAATGAGCAGTTCTTC.

The CDR3 region is CASPWPSGSFSYNEQFF. The DNA of the CDR3 is TGCGCCAGCCCGTGGCCTAGCGGGAGTTTTTCCTACAATGAGCAGTTCTTC. The V call is TRBV23-1, the J call TRBJ2-1, with TRBD2 identical over 10 bases. TRBV23-1 has ORF status, its function being uncertain. Losses at the gene ends were 8 bases for V and 1 base for J; bases not matched to a gene: 11. The CDR3 contains 17 residues.

V gene TRBV5-1 combines with J gene TRBJ2-5; 14 positions agree with TRBD2. The germline V gene has CDR1 SGHRS and CDR2 YFSETQ. Trimming at V came to 4 bases and at J to 0 bases, leaving 8 bases not matched to a gene. The CDR3 length is 18 residues. The CDR3 DNA reads as TGCGCCAGCAGCCTGGGACTAGCGGGAGACCCGTACCAAGAGACCCAGTACTTC. Its protein product is CASSLGLAGDPYQETQYF. Full variable domain (missing parts from reference TRBV5-1 and TRBJ2-5): KAGVTQTPRYLIKTRGQQVTLSCSPISGHRSVSWYQQTPGQGLQFLFEYFSETQRNKGNFPGRFSGRQFSNSRSEMNVSTLELGDSALYLCASSLGLAGDPYQETQYFGPGTRLLVL.

The chain employs TRBV5-5 and TRBJ1-1; D call uncertain. CDR3 size: 14 residues. V was clipped by 4 bases and J by 8 bases, with 18 bases between them. Germline CDR1 SGHKS, CDR2 YYEKEE (reference sequence). This chain's CDR3 is CASSQDPPRAEAFF. The CDR3 DNA is TGTGCCAGCAGCCAGGACCCTCCCCGAGCGGAAGCTTTCTTT.

This clone was observed a single time. The chain joins TRBV5-6 to TRBJ2-3; possible D gene TRBD1, 5 bases. The CDR3 loop spans 16 amino acids. Trimming left V 0 bases short and J 2 bases short, with 13 bases between. Germline values: CDR1 SGHDT, CDR2 YYEEEE. CDR3 bases: TGTGCCAGCAGCTTGGATGTTGGCAGGGCCACAGATACGCAGTATTTT. It translates to CASSLDVGRATDTQYF. Variable domain in full (rest from reference TRBV5-6 and TRBJ2-3): DAGVTQSPTHLIKTRGQQVTLRCSPKSGHDTVSWYQQALGQGPQFIFQYYEEEERQRGNFPDRFSGHQFPNYSSELNVNALLLGDSALYLCASSLDVGRATDTQYFGPGTRLTVL.

The chain carries TRBV9 and TRBJ2-1; TRBD2 is a possible D gene (5 bases). Looked up from germline, CDR1 is SGDLS and CDR2 is YYNGEE. V was shortened by 5 bases and J by 2 bases, with 17 bases between the two germline ends. There are 16 residues in the CDR3. The chain's CDR3 is CASSALGTGAYNEQFF. The DNA of the CDR3 is TGTGCCAGCAGTGCACTTGGCACCGGGGCCTACAATGAGCAGTTCTTC.

V gene TRBV29-1 combines with J gene TRBJ2-1; maybe TRBD1 (6 bases). Between the trimmed V and J ends, which lost 4 bases and 7 bases, there was a span of 11 bases. The germline V gene has CDR1 SQVTM and CDR2 ANQGSEA. This CDR3 has 12 residues. The CDR3 region is CSVVGQGNEQFF. The CDR3 DNA follows: TGCAGCGTTGTCGGCCAGGGGAATGAGCAGTTCTTC.

The rearrangement joins TRBV13 to TRBJ2-7; the D gene is possibly TRBD2 (5 bases). Trimming stripped 0 bases from V and 3 bases from J, with 6 bases between. The CDR3 extends over 13 amino acids. CDR1 PRHDT and CDR2 FYEKMQ come from the germline V gene (reference sequence). CDR3 amino acids: CASSLGLVYEQYF. The CDR3 region has the DNA TGTGCCAGCAGCTTAGGACTAGTCTACGAGCAGTACTTC.

The J gene is TRBJ2-2, the V gene TRBV19; D remains unclear. Germline CDR1 and CDR2: LNHDA and SQIVND (reference sequence). V shed 5 bases and J shed 5 bases, with 9 bases lying between them. CDR3 length: 13 amino acids. The CDR3 sequence is CASSLTATGELFF. DNA for the CDR3: TGTGCCAGTAGTTTAACGGCAACCGGGGAGCTGTTTTTT.

The rearrangement links TRBV6-5 to TRBJ2-7; no clear D. This CDR3 comprises 15 residues. With 6 bases removed from V and 2 bases from J, the gap between germline ends came to 17 bases. Germline V gives CDR1 MNHEY, CDR2 SVGAGI. This CDR3 reads CASRQKSAAAYEQYF. The DNA of the CDR3 is TGTGCCAGCAGACAAAAATCGGCCGCAGCCTACGAGCAGTACTTC.